These 7 T cell receptor beta chains originate from one sample sequenced in a study of control samples from healthy donors and cancer patients. This table comes from immunoSEQ multiplex PCR, and its TCRdb copy is limited to in-frame clones, with some not included. The table has around 150,000 clones, just under 95% seen once. Sample: blood. These receptors all stem from a woman in her 40s in good health.

The rearrangement uses TRBV10-1 and TRBJ2-3; 7 bases are shared with TRBD1. The CDR3 extends over 16 amino acids. Germline V CDR1 and CDR2: WNHNN, SYGVQD (reference sequence). The ends lost 2 bases at V and 0 bases at J; junction bases unmatched: 5. CDR3 sequence reads: CASSEPGQTSTDTQYF. The CDR3 region has the DNA TGCGCCAGCAGTGAGCCGGGACAGACTAGCACAGATACGCAGTATTTT.

V and J are TRBV6-1 and TRBJ1-5, with D perhaps matching TRBD1 (5 bases). Germline V lookup: CDR1 MNHNS, CDR2 SASEGT. The CDR3 loop spans 15 amino acids. The ends were cut back, 1 base at V and 6 bases at J, with 13 bases in the middle. The CDR3 loop is CASSEGREGIQPQHF. The CDR3 DNA sequence: TGTGCCAGCAGTGAAGGCAGGGAAGGGATTCAGCCCCAGCATTTT.

The chain is built from TRBV7-8 and TRBJ1-6; D is uncertain. With 1 base removed from V and 6 bases from J, the gap between germline ends came to 10 bases. This CDR3 comprises 15 residues. Germline values: CDR1 SGHVS, CDR2 FQNEAQ. CDR3 sequence reads: CASSLVGRRNSPLHF. For the CDR3, the DNA is TGTGCCAGCAGCTTAGTAGGCAGGCGTAATTCACCCCTCCACTTT.

J is TRBJ1-4 and V is TRBV6-5; TRBD1 matches at 7 bases. Germline CDR1 and CDR2: MNHEY and SVGAGI. J lost 2 bases, V lost 2 bases, and 2 bases had no gene match. This CDR3 has 15 amino acids. In DNA form, the CDR3 reads TGTGCCAGCAGTTACGACAGGGTGACTAATGAAAAACTGTTTTTT. Translating gives CASSYDRVTNEKLFF.

The genes are TRBV7-8 and TRBJ1-1; D remains ambiguous. V shed 5 bases and J shed 1 base, with 8 bases lying between them. CDR3 length equals 13 residues. Germline CDR1 reads SGHVS; CDR2 reads FQNEAQ. The CDR3 is CASSTQGNTEAFF. The CDR3 nucleotides are TGTGCCAGCAGCACGCAAGGGAACACTGAAGCTTTCTTT.

This rearrangement joins TRBV30 to TRBJ1-1; D gene unclear. CDR3 length: 14 amino acids. Trimming took 0 bases from V and 0 from J, leaving 8 bases between them. In germline, CDR1 is GTSNPN, CDR2 SVGIG (reference sequence). CDR3 residues: CAWSVLRVNTEAFF. In DNA form, the CDR3 reads TGTGCCTGGAGTGTGTTGAGGGTGAACACTGAAGCTTTCTTT.

The rearrangement uses TRBV21-1 and TRBJ1-5. TRBV21-1 constitutes a pseudogene. The CDR3 sequence is 13 residues long. The CDR3 loop reads CASSKPSNQPQHF. The CDR3 DNA reads TGTGCCAGCAGCAAGCCGAGCAATCAGCCCCAGCATTTT.